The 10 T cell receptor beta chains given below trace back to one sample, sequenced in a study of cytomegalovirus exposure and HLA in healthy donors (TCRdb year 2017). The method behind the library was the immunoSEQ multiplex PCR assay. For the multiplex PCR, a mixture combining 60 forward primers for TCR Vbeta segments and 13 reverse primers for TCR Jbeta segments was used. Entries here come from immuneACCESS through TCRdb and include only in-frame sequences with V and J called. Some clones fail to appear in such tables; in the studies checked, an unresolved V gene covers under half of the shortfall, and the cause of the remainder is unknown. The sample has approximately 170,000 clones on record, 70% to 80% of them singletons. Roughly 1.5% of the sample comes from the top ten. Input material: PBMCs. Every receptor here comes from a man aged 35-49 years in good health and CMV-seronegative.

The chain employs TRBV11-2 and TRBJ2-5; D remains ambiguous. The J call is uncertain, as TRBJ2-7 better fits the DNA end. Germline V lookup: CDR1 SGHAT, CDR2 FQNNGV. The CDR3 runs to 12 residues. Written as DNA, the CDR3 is TGTGCCAGCAGCTTAGGAAGCTACGAGCAGTACTTC. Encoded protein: CASSLGSYEQYF.

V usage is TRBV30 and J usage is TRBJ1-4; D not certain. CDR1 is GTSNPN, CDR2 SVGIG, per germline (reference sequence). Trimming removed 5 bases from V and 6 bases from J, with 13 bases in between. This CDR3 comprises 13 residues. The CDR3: CAWGPFGDEKLFF. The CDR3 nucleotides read TGTGCCTGGGGGCCGTTTGGTGATGAAAAACTGTTTTTT.

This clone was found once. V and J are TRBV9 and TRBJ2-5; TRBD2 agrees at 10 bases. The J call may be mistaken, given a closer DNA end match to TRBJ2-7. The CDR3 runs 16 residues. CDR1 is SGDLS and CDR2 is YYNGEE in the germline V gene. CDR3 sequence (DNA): TGTGCCAGCAGCGTAGATGGTACTAGCGGGACCTACGAGCAGTACTTC. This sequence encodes CASSVDGTSGTYEQYF.

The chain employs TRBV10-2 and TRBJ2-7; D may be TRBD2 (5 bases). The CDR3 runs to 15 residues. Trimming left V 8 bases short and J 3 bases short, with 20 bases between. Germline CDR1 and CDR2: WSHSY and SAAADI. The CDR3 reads CASRAWARGSYEQYF. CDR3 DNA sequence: TGCGCCAGCCGTGCCTGGGCCCGAGGGAGCTACGAGCAGTACTTC.

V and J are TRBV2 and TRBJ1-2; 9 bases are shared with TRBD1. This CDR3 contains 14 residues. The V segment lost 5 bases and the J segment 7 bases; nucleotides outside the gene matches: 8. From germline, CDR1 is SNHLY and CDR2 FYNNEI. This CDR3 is CASSFGTGTSGYTF. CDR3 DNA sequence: TGTGCCAGCAGTTTCGGGACAGGGACGAGTGGCTACACCTTC.

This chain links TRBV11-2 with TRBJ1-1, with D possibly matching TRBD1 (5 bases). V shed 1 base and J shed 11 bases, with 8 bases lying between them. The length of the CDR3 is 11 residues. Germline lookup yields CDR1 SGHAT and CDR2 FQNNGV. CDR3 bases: TGTGCCAGCAGCTTAGGGACACTGGCTTTCTTT. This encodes CASSLGTLAFF.

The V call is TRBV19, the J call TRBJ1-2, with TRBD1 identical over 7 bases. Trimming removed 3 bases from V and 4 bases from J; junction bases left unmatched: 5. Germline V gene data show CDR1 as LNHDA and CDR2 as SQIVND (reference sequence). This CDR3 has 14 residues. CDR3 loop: CASSIRDSLYGYTF. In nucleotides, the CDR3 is TGTGCCAGTAGTATTAGGGACAGTCTCTATGGCTACACCTTC.

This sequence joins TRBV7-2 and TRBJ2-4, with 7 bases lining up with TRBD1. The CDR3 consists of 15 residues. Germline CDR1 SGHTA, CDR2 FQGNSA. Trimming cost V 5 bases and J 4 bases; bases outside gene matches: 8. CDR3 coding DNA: TGTGCCAGCAGCCCCGACAGGGCCGGAAAAAACATTCAGTACTTC. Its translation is CASSPDRAGKNIQYF. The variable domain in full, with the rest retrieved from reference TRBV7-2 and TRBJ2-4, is GAGVSQSPSNKVTEKGKDVELRCDPISGHTALYWYRQSLGQGLEFLIYFQGNSAPDKSGLPSDRFSAERTGGSVSTLTIQRTQQEDSAVYLCASSPDRAGKNIQYFGAGTRLSVL.

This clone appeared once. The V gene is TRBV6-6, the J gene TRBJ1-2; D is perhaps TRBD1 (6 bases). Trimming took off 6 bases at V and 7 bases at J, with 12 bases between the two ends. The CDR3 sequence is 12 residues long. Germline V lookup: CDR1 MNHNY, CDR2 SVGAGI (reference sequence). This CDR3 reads CASRRDTGGYTF. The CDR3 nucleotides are TGTGCCAGCAGGAGGGACACGGGTGGCTACACCTTC.

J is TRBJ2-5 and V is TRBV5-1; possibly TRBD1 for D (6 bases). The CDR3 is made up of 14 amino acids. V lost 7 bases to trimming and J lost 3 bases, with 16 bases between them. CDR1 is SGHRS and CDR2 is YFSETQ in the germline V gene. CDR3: CASRNYRQEETQYF. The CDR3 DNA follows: TGCGCCAGCCGCAACTATCGACAGGAAGAGACCCAGTACTTC.